This TCR beta chain was profiled in a study of blood T cell repertoires in COVID-19. Assay: immunoSEQ multiplex PCR; the TCRdb copy retains only in-frame clones and omits some. The sample has 120,000 to 150,000 clones, almost 85% seen once. This clone was picked up one time. Enrollees, about 18 to 89 years old, lived in 24 US areas. Per germline, CDR1 SGHNT and CDR2 YENEEA. The CDR3 loop spans 13 amino acids. Trimming shortened V by 5 bases and J by 0 bases, and 7 bases separated the two germline ends. The V gene is TRBV11-3, the J gene TRBJ1-1; no clear D. This TCR was recovered from a woman aged 50 to 60 with acute COVID-19. The sequenced material came from PBMCs or T cells enriched from blood (not recorded which). The CDR3 is CASSQNMNTEAFF. In DNA, the CDR3 is TGTGCCAGCAGCCAAAACATGAACACTGAAGCTTTCTTT.